This TCR beta chain derives from a study of neurological immune-mediated disorders. General study points: The phylogenetic placement of 18 of 34 multiple sclerosis patients' repertoires in one related-CDR3 cluster constitutes a possible signature.

A total of 2 million PBMCs stored at -80 degrees C provided the unsorted libraries. This clonotype came up many times. What it binds is not known. V dropped 1 base and J dropped 0; count of bases not matched to a gene: 5. The germline V gene has CDR1 SGHRS and CDR2 YFSETQ. The CDR3 consists of 16 residues. The cDNA was synthesized by 5'RACE incorporating 10-nucleotide random UMIs. TCRdb fed the 5' RACE reads into MiXCR, producing one record per CDR3 protein. The sample holds 55,000 to 75,000 distinct CDR3 sequences, 2% to 2.5% seen once. Sequencing was done on a sample of PBMCs. This sequence originates from a man aged 50 to 59 with multiple sclerosis. The rearrangement uses TRBV5-1 and TRBJ1-1, with TRBD1 identical over 8 bases. Here the CDR3 reads CASSLPRQGMNTEAFF. The CDR3, as DNA: TGCGCCAGCAGCTTGCCCCGACAGGGGATGAACACTGAAGCTTTCTTT.